This T cell receptor beta chain came from a study of regulatory dendritic cells for organ transplantation. Overall study results and limits: Resting memory CD8+ T cells held the most alloreactive clonotypes. Naive CD4+ and CD8+ repertoires were highly diverse; memory CD8+ was most oligoclonal. Mature dendritic cells appeared to drive more memory CD8+ clonal expansion than regulatory ones.

V gave up 0 bases and J gave up 10 bases, with 7 bases separating them. The CDR3 length is 12 residues. Germline loops: CDR1 SEHNR, CDR2 FQNEAQ (reference sequence). This table comes from immunoSEQ multiplex PCR, and its TCRdb copy is limited to in-frame clones, with some not included. This table holds some 10,000 clones, roughly two thirds found once. Concerning this clone: Its cognate antigen is unknown. The same CDR3 can be traced to other DNA sequences in this sample.

Naive CD45RA+ and memory CD45RO+ CD4+ or CD8+ T cells were FACS-sorted. Sequencing was carried out using memory CD8+ T cells from blood. Stated subset: CD45RO+ memory T cells. The TCR sequence derives from a human donor in good health. V gene TRBV7-9 combines with J gene TRBJ2-1; D unclear. CDR3 in amino acids: CASSLARVEQFF. CDR3 DNA: TGTGCCAGCAGCTTAGCTCGGGTCGAGCAGTTCTTC.